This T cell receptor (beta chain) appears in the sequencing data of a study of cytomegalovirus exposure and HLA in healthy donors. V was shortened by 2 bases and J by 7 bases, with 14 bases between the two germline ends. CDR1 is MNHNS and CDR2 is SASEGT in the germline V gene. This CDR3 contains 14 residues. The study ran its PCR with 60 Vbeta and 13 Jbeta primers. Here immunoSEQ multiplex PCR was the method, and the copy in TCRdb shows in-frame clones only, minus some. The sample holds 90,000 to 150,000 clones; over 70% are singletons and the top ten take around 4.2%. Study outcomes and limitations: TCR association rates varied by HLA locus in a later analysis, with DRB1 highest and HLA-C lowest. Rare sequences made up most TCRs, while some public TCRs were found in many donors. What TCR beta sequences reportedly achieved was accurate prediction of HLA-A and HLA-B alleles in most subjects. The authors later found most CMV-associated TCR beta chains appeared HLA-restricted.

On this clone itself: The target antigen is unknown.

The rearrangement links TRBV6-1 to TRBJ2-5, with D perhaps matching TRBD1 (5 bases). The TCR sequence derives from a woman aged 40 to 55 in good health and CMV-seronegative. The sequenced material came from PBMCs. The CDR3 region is CASSEIGRVGTQYF. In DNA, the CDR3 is TGTGCCAGCAGTGAAATAGGCAGGGTGGGGACCCAGTACTTC.